The source of this TCR beta chain is a study of long-term antiretroviral therapy in people with HIV. As to this clone: As yet, its antigen is unknown.

Runs used v3.0 of the immunoSEQ assay and were done at survey level. Using immunoSEQ multiplex PCR, the repertoire was profiled, and TCRdb retains in-frame clones only, with some absent. The sample shows roughly 30,000 clones, roughly 88% of them seen only once. CDR1 and CDR2 (germline): MDHEN, SYDVKM. This CDR3 is built from 15 residues. V lost 5 bases and J 4 bases, leaving 14 bases between the germline ends. Broader study findings: Information pertaining to ART adherence, viral resistance or therapeutic modifications was not obtained. Clonotypes expanded prior to ART showed repertoire dominance at all sampled time points. HIV repertoire CDR3 lengths ranged less widely than those of controls.

The receptor was isolated from a man aged 30 to 45 with HIV. The rearrangement links TRBV28 to TRBJ2-2; a possible D gene is TRBD1 (5 bases). The sequences come from unsorted PBMCs, collected about 2.7 years after starting antiretroviral therapy. The chain's CDR3 is CASSVKGAATGELFF. In nucleotides, the CDR3 is TGTGCCAGCAGTGTCAAAGGGGCCGCCACCGGGGAGCTGTTTTTT.